Listed below are T cell receptor beta chains from one sample, sequenced in a study of T-cell reconstitution after alpha-beta-depleted transplantation in children. TCRdb reprocessed the PCR reads via MiXCR and lists one record per CDR3 protein. Of approximately 520,000 distinct CDR3 sequences listed, 32% are singletons. Material: PBMCs from the stem cell graft donor, obtained from the stem cell graft. The receptor source for this set is a human donor who donated a stem cell graft to a child with aplastic anemia. CDR3s include the opening cysteine and the closing phenylalanine or tryptophan. A D gene is named only where the DNA matches it firmly. Size is stated for part of the rows, as once, few or many counts, or as a class when the clone is expanded.

j_call,cdr3_length,clone_size,d_call,v_call,cdr3_aa,cdr3_nt
TRBJ1-2,13,few,TRBD1,TRBV30,CAWSQVRGLGYTF,TGTGCCTGGAGTCAGGTCAGGGGGCTGGGCTACACCTTC
TRBJ1-4,13,.,TRBD1,TRBV18,CASSSDRVEKLFF,TGTGCCAGCTCAAGCGACAGGGTTGAAAAACTGTTTTTT
TRBJ1-3,17,.,.,TRBV19,CASSPYSDITSGNTIYF,TGTGCCAGTAGTCCATACTCGGACATAACCTCTGGAAACACCATATATTTT
TRBJ1-5,15,.,TRBD1,TRBV19,CASSMGQGWWQPQHF,TGTGCCAGTAGTATGGGACAGGGATGGTGGCAGCCCCAGCATTTT
TRBJ2-2,16,.,TRBD1,TRBV28,CASSIWTGSGTGELFF,TGTGCCAGCAGTATTTGGACAGGGAGTGGCACCGGGGAGCTGTTTTTT
TRBJ2-5,13,.,.,TRBV4-3,CASSYGVQETQYF,TGCGCCAGCAGCTACGGGGTCCAAGAGACCCAGTACTTC
TRBJ1-1,13,.,.,TRBV12-3/TRBV12-4,CASSDRLNTEAFF,TGTGCCAGCAGTGACAGACTGAACACTGAAGCTTTCTTT
TRBJ2-3,14,.,.,TRBV5-4,CASSSPLITDTQYF,TGTGCCAGCAGCTCCCCGTTGATCACAGATACGCAGTATTTT
TRBJ1-1,15,few,.,TRBV7-9,CASTSSLGINTEAFF,TGTGCCAGCACCTCGTCACTGGGGATTAACACTGAAGCTTTCTTT
TRBJ1-1,14,few,TRBD1,TRBV12-3/TRBV12-4,CASREGQGVAEAFF,TGTGCCAGCAGGGAGGGACAGGGGGTCGCTGAAGCTTTCTTT
TRBJ2-5,13,.,.,TRBV30,CAWSGMLGETQYF,TGTGCCTGGAGTGGGATGCTGGGGGAGACCCAGTACTTC
TRBJ1-2,14,.,TRBD1,TRBV27,CASSLSIRGGGYTF,TGTGCCAGCAGTTTATCGATCAGGGGGGGGGGCTACACCTTC
TRBJ1-1,13,.,.,TRBV6-4,CASSYTGYTEAFF,TGTGCCAGCAGTTATACCGGGTACACTGAAGCTTTCTTT
TRBJ1-5,13,.,TRBD1,TRBV20-1,CSARTGDRQPQHF,TGCAGTGCTAGAACAGGGGATCGTCAGCCCCAGCATTTT
TRBJ2-1,16,few,.,TRBV4-3,CASSQGVAGSYNEQFF,TGCGCCAGCAGCCAAGGAGTGGCAGGATCCTACAATGAGCAGTTCTTC
TRBJ1-2,16,.,.,TRBV18,CASSPTRDNLGNGYTF,TGTGCCAGCTCACCAACGCGAGACAACCTGGGCAATGGCTACACCTTC
TRBJ2-1,16,few,.,TRBV15,CATSRDADPSYNEQFF,TGTGCCACCAGCAGAGATGCAGACCCCTCCTACAATGAGCAGTTCTTC
TRBJ1-1,15,few,TRBD1,TRBV3-1,CASSPLDRSNTEAFF,TGTGCCAGCAGCCCATTGGACAGGTCGAACACTGAAGCTTTCTTT
TRBJ2-7,13,few,TRBD1,TRBV30,CGFTSDRAHEQYF,TGTGGGTTCACTTCAGACAGGGCCCACGAGCAGTACTTC
TRBJ2-3,15,.,TRBD2,TRBV9,CASSLAGVGRDTQYF,TGTGCCAGCAGCTTAGCGGGAGTCGGACGAGATACGCAGTATTTT
TRBJ1-3,16,few,TRBD1,TRBV20-1,CSARTMQGDSGNTIYF,TGCAGTGCCCGAACGATGCAGGGGGACTCTGGAAACACCATATATTTT
TRBJ2-1,15,.,TRBD2,TRBV7-2,CASSSRTSGRTEQFF,TGTGCCAGCAGCTCCCGGACTAGCGGGAGAACTGAGCAGTTCTTC
TRBJ2-1,12,.,.,TRBV20-1,CSARDAGSEQFF,TGCAGTGCTAGAGATGCGGGCAGCGAGCAGTTCTTC
TRBJ2-3,15,.,TRBD1,TRBV12-3/TRBV12-4,CASSLFSQQGDTQYF,TGTGCCAGCAGTTTATTTTCTCAACAGGGGGATACGCAGTATTTT
TRBJ1-2,14,few,.,TRBV7-6,CASSPGRAWDGYTF,TGTGCCAGCAGCCCGGGCAGGGCCTGGGATGGCTACACCTTC
TRBJ2-7,13,.,.,TRBV12-3/TRBV12-4,CASSPDRLDEQYF,TGTGCCAGCAGTCCAGACAGGCTCGACGAGCAGTACTTC
TRBJ2-2,14,few,.,TRBV29-1,CSVGEDGAPGELFF,TGCAGCGTTGGAGAAGATGGGGCCCCCGGGGAGCTGTTTTTT
TRBJ1-2,16,few,TRBD1,TRBV5-1,CASSLVLTGRAAGYTF,TGCGCCAGCAGCTTGGTGCTGACAGGGCGGGCCGCTGGCTACACCTTC
TRBJ2-1,13,few,.,TRBV3-1,CASSPPGSDEQFF,TGTGCCAGCAGCCCTCCGGGGTCGGATGAGCAGTTCTTC
TRBJ1-1,11,.,.,TRBV12-3/TRBV12-4,CASSLNAGAFF,TGTGCCAGCAGCCTTAATGCGGGGGCTTTCTTT
TRBJ2-7,14,.,.,TRBV12-3/TRBV12-4,CASSFLGADYEQYF,TGTGCCAGCAGTTTTTTGGGGGCAGACTACGAGCAGTACTTC